This T cell receptor (beta chain) was identified in a study of cytomegalovirus exposure and HLA in healthy donors. Germline CDR1 SNHLY, CDR2 FYNNEI. V lost 4 bases, J lost 4 bases, and 6 bases stayed unmatched. The CDR3 extends over 15 amino acids. In the case of this clone: Its matching antigen is unknown.

Use of 60 Vbeta and 13 Jbeta primers characterized the PCR. Profiling relied on immunoSEQ multiplex PCR, and the TCRdb table lists in-frame clones only, not all of them. The profile shows some 87,000 clones, 70% to 85% of them singletons. Study results and caveats: When a later analysis compared HLA-associated TCR beta chains with equally common others, the HLA-associated chains turned out to be more clonally expanded and to have lower generation probabilities. Presence/absence analyses supposed approximately even sequencing depth among donors. Data from an earlier analysis indicated that most TCR beta V segments were productive either about 87% or about 30% of the time.

This sequence was found in a man under 40 in good health and CMV-seronegative. The chain uses TRBV2 and TRBJ2-3; the match to TRBD1 covers 9 bases. Sample: PBMCs. The CDR3 is CASSGGQGVADTQYF. DNA of the CDR3: TGTGCCAGCAGTGGGGGACAGGGTGTCGCAGATACGCAGTATTTT.